This T cell receptor (beta chain) was captured in a study of T cell responses to AZD1222 COVID-19 vaccine. CDR1 and CDR2 from the germline V gene are SGDLS and YYNGEE. The CDR3 length is 14 residues. Trimming shortened V by 0 bases and J by 0 bases, and 6 bases separated the two germline ends. On this clone: The antigen remains undetermined.

Analysis merged second doses at about 4 or about 12 weeks. Using immunoSEQ multiplex PCR, the repertoire was profiled, and TCRdb retains in-frame clones only, with some absent. The sample shows about 200,000 clones, 93% of them seen only once. Study results and limitations: Reportedly, nearly half of unique spike TCRs recognized epitopes outside B.1.351/B.1.1.7 mutations. The study sampled repertoires only after the peak T cell response. Spike-specific TCR breadth and depth went up after people got two AZD1222 doses.

The chain employs TRBV9 and TRBJ1-1; D unresolved. The material sequenced was peripheral blood, taken 28 days after the second AZD1222 dose. This TCR came from an adult who received the AZD1222 COVID-19 vaccine. This CDR3 is CASSVDPMNTEAFF. The CDR3 coding sequence is TGTGCCAGCAGCGTAGACCCTATGAACACTGAAGCTTTCTTT.